This TCR beta chain was profiled in a study of OX40 agonist ivuxolimab in advanced cancers. Overall study: Patients were dosed with the agonistic anti-OX40 (CD134) antibody ivuxolimab. Those enrolled were roughly 80% male, with a mean age of approximately 60 years and ages from 23 to 79.

Germline CDR1 MNHEY, CDR2 SVGAGI. This CDR3 contains 15 residues. Trimming removed 4 bases at V and 7 bases at J, with 17 bases between. To note about this clone: As yet, its antigen is unknown.

Overall study findings and caveats: Relatively little clonal expansion, among the lowest observed, appeared in partial responders at 0.1-3.0 mg/kg.

The table came from immunoSEQ multiplex PCR; TCRdb's copy has only in-frame clones and leaves some out. The data contain 45,000 to 50,000 clones, around 90% of them singletons. The input for sequencing was CD4+ or CD8+ T cells sorted from blood, taken in a trial of the OX40 agonist ivuxolimab. V is TRBV6-5 and J is TRBJ1-5, with D possibly matching TRBD1 (6 bases). This clonotype originated in an adult with an advanced solid tumor such as melanoma, head and neck, liver or kidney cancer. The CDR3 nucleotides are TGTGCCAGCAGTTTGGGCCGAGGGGGGTCACAGCCCCAGCATTTT. Amino acids: CASSLGRGGSQPQHF.